This TCR beta chain is from a study of blood T cell repertoires in COVID-19. V was shortened by 5 bases and J by 4 bases, with 23 bases between the two germline ends. This CDR3 has 18 residues. Germline CDR1 is MNHEY and CDR2 is SMNVEV (reference sequence). Repertoires were generated with immunoSEQ multiplex PCR, while TCRdb's copy carries only in-frame clones and drops some. The sample records more than 200,000 clones, more than 85% being singletons. Material: PBMCs or T cells enriched from blood (not recorded which). The TCR was taken from a woman between 25 and 40 years old who had recovered from COVID-19. The V call is TRBV27, the J call TRBJ2-2; D perhaps matches TRBD1 (7 bases). CDR3 DNA: TGTGCCAGCAGTCGTACCGGGACAGAGTTCGGGGGCACCGGGGAGCTGTTTTTT. This codes for CASSRTGTEFGGTGELFF.